One and the same sample provided the 17 T cell receptor beta chains below, sequenced in a study of CD4 T cells in relation to SARS-CoV-2 and coronaviruses. Their specific antigens are unknown. The data were produced by immunoSEQ multiplex PCR, yet TCRdb's version contains in-frame clones alone and is incomplete. The repertoire consists of 30,000 to 40,000 clones, with more than 60% occurring once and the leading ten covering around 20%. The sample consisted of memory CD4+ T cells from PBMCs, cultured in vitro. The receptor set was obtained from an adult with COVID-19.

This sequence joins TRBV7-9 and TRBJ1-1, with D unclear. The CDR3 sequence is 11 residues long. From germline, CDR1 is SEHNR and CDR2 FQNEAQ (reference sequence). Trimming removed 3 bases at V and 8 bases at J, with 7 bases between. In DNA, the CDR3 is TGTGCCAGCAGCTTCCGGACCGAAGCTTTCTTT. This translates into CASSFRTEAFF.

The CDR3 bases are TGTGCCAGCAGCGTAGGCGGGACGGAGACCCAGTACTTC. Its protein is CASSVGGTETQYF. The V and J genes are TRBV9 and TRBJ2-5; tentatively, D is TRBD2 (6 bases). CDR1 and CDR2 from the germline V gene are SGDLS and YYNGEE. The CDR3 covers 13 residues. Trimming removed 0 bases at V and 5 bases at J, with 8 bases between.

This clone was seen a few times. The CDR3 DNA reads as TGTGCCAGTAATCGGGACAACCTGGGGCAGCCCCAGCATTTT. Its translation is CASNRDNLGQPQHF. The chain recombines TRBV19 with TRBJ1-5, with D perhaps matching TRBD1 (6 bases). The CDR3 consists of 14 residues. Germline CDR1 reads LNHDA; CDR2 reads SQIVND (reference sequence). The V end was cut by 7 bases, the J end by 7 bases, with 17 bases between.

This clone occurred once. This chain joins TRBV7-2 and TRBJ2-7; tentatively, D is TRBD1 or TRBD2 (5 bases each). Looked up from germline, CDR1 is SGHTA and CDR2 is FQGNSA. Deletions cut 6 bases from V and 3 bases from J, with 15 bases between. The CDR3 spans 14 residues. The CDR3 here is CASRNRGVGYEQYF. The DNA for the CDR3 is TGTGCCAGCAGGAATAGAGGGGTCGGCTACGAGCAGTACTTC.

The CDR3 spells CASRQGRNIQYF. The CDR3 DNA follows: TGTGCCAGCAGACAGGGAAGAAACATTCAGTACTTC. The chain recombines TRBV27 with TRBJ2-4; weak D call: TRBD1 (6 bases). The germline gives CDR1 MNHEY, CDR2 SMNVEV (reference sequence). The length of the CDR3 is 12 residues. V dropped 6 bases and J dropped 6 bases, with 9 bases sitting between them.

The chain carries TRBV7-3 and TRBJ1-2; D not resolved. Germline lookup yields CDR1 SGHTA and CDR2 FQGTGA. V shed 2 bases and J shed 0 bases, with 4 bases lying between them. This CDR3 is 13 amino acids long. CDR3 DNA: TGTGCCAGCAGCTTAGGCCCTAACTATGGCTACACCTTC. Protein: CASSLGPNYGYTF.

The chain has TRBV18 and TRBJ2-1; TRBD2 matches at 9 bases. The CDR3 covers 16 residues. Trimming at V came to 2 bases and at J to 4 bases, leaving 6 bases not matched to a gene. Germline CDR1 reads KGHSH; CDR2 reads LQKENI. The CDR3, as DNA: TGTGCCAGCTCACCAATAGCGGGAGCCTCATACAATGAGCAGTTCTTC. It encodes CASSPIAGASYNEQFF. The full variable domain, its missing parts supplied by reference TRBV18 and TRBJ2-1, is NAGVMQNPRHLVRRRGQEARLRCSPMKGHSHVYWYRQLPEEGLKFMVYLQKENIIDESGMPKERFSAEFPKEGPSILRIQQVVRGDSAAYFCASSPIAGASYNEQFFGPGTRLTVL.

V is TRBV19 and J is TRBJ2-5, with D maybe TRBD1 (6 bases). V was pared by 5 bases and J by 5 bases, with 15 bases between. The CDR3 length is 14 residues. Germline V lookup: CDR1 LNHDA, CDR2 SQIVND (reference sequence). The CDR3 loop reads CASSLLGGRETQYF. The CDR3 region has the DNA TGTGCCAGTAGTTTACTAGGGGGTCGGGAGACCCAGTACTTC.

The sample holds a few counts of this clone. The V gene is TRBV19, the J gene TRBJ1-2, with 8 bases that match TRBD1. The CDR3 loop spans 16 amino acids. Germline-derived CDR1 and CDR2 are LNHDA and SQIVND (reference sequence). V lost 4 bases to trimming and J lost 0 bases; unmatched junction nucleotides: 7. The DNA of the CDR3 is TGTGCCAGTAGTACGCGCTCAGGGGGCACTAACTATGGCTACACCTTC. Residues: CASSTRSGGTNYGYTF.

J is TRBJ1-1 and V is TRBV29-1; D might be TRBD1 (5 bases). The CDR3 extends over 16 amino acids. V was pared by 7 bases and J by 0 bases, with 21 bases between. In germline, CDR1 is SQVTM, CDR2 ANQGSEA. The CDR3 loop is CSATRGWRSVNTEAFF. The CDR3 DNA sequence: TGCAGCGCAACACGGGGGTGGAGGTCAGTGAACACTGAAGCTTTCTTT.

This clone was seen only a few times. The gene calls are TRBV19 and TRBJ2-3, with 7 bases lining up with TRBD1. J gave up 4 bases and V 7 bases, and 8 bases lay outside the gene matches. Germline CDR1 LNHDA, CDR2 SQIVND (reference sequence). The CDR3 consists of 14 residues. The CDR3 sequence is CASNRQGVADTQYF. The DNA for the CDR3 is TGTGCCAGTAATCGGCAGGGGGTGGCAGATACGCAGTATTTT.

The chain couples TRBV5-8 to TRBJ2-1; the D gene is possibly TRBD2 (5 bases). Germline CDR1 reads SGHTS; CDR2 reads YDEGEE. V was shortened by 3 bases and J by 0 bases, with 13 bases between the two germline ends. CDR3 size: 16 residues. The CDR3 DNA follows: TGTGCCAGCAGCTATCAGGCGGGTGGCTCCTACAATGAGCAGTTCTTC. Its translation: CASSYQAGGSYNEQFF.

This clone was observed a few times. The rearrangement links TRBV9 to TRBJ2-7; TRBD2 might be the D (6 bases). The CDR3 extends over 16 amino acids. Trimming removed 0 bases from V and 4 bases from J, with 17 bases in between. Germline V CDR1 and CDR2: SGDLS, YYNGEE. The CDR3 spells CASSVAPQTRSYEQYF. The CDR3 region has the DNA TGTGCCAGCAGCGTAGCGCCTCAGACTAGATCTTACGAGCAGTACTTC.

Only one count was recorded for this clone. V usage is TRBV6-2 or TRBV6-3 and J usage is TRBJ1-4, with 9 bases that match TRBD1. V lost 2 bases, J lost 8 bases, and 6 bases stayed unmatched. CDR1 is MNHEY and CDR2 is SVGEGT in the germline V gene. The length of the CDR3 is 15 residues. The CDR3 is CASSYLQGAWEKLFF. DNA for the CDR3: TGTGCCAGCAGTTACCTACAGGGGGCCTGGGAAAAACTGTTTTTT.

This clone has just a few counts. This rearrangement joins TRBV6-1 to TRBJ1-4; tentative D call: TRBD1 (5 bases). CDR1 and CDR2 (germline): MNHNS, SASEGT. V lost 2 bases and J 5 bases, leaving 12 bases between the germline ends. The CDR3 runs to 15 residues. The CDR3 coding sequence is TGTGCCAGCAGTGAATACTGGGGGAAAAATGAAAAACTGTTTTTT. Translation: CASSEYWGKNEKLFF.

This chain uses TRBV29-1 with TRBJ2-2, with D unresolved. Germline V gene data show CDR1 as SQVTM and CDR2 as ANQGSEA. The CDR3 length is 11 residues. Trimming cost V 5 bases and J 4 bases, with 5 bases left between them. CDR3 region: CSVYGTGELFF. The CDR3 nucleotides are TGCAGCGTTTACGGCACCGGGGAGCTGTTTTTT.

This clone appeared a few times. The chain recombines TRBV18 with TRBJ2-7, with D unclear. Germline V gene sequence: CDR1 KGHSH, CDR2 LQKENI. The CDR3 has 12 residues. Trimming took off 3 bases at V and 2 bases at J, with 5 bases between the two ends. As DNA, the CDR3 is TGTGCCAGCTCACCCCACACCTACGAGCAGTACTTC. As protein: CASSPHTYEQYF.